Below, one T cell receptor beta chain is given with its context. Its target is not known. The CDR3 spans 15 residues. Germline V gene data show CDR1 as SGHTA and CDR2 as FQGNSA. The trim removed 4 bases at V and 9 bases at J, leaving 7 bases unmatched. Sequenced by immunoSEQ multiplex PCR; TCRdb stores in-frame clones only, minus some. The profile shows about half a million clones, 80% to 90% of them singletons. This sample is drawn from a study of Ad26.COV2.S vaccination and SARS-CoV-2 variants. Treatment denoted: 15 to 20 received Ad26.COV2.S at low or high dose, single or two shots; roughly five received placebo; per-sample allocation not given. After the first vaccine or placebo injection, samples were drawn on day 63. Study-wide results and caveats: Those who received vaccine or placebo ended up with similar non-spike TCR breadth.

This chain uses TRBV7-2 with TRBJ2-1; 12 bases fit TRBD1. The origin of this receptor is a person between 18 and 65 years old who received the Ad26.COV2.S COVID-19 vaccine or a placebo. Sequencing used peripheral blood, obtained in a trial of Ad26.COV2.S vaccine versus placebo. The CDR3 region has the DNA TGTGCCAGCAGCTCCGGCGGGACAGGGGGCAGTGAGCAGTTCTTC. Protein product: CASSSGGTGGSEQFF. Combining the CDR3 with reference TRBV7-2 and TRBJ2-1 gives the whole variable domain GAGVSQSPSNKVTEKGKDVELRCDPISGHTALYWYRQSLGQGLEFLIYFQGNSAPDKSGLPSDRFSAERTGGSVSTLTIQRTQQEDSAVYLCASSSGGTGGSEQFFGPGTRLTVL.